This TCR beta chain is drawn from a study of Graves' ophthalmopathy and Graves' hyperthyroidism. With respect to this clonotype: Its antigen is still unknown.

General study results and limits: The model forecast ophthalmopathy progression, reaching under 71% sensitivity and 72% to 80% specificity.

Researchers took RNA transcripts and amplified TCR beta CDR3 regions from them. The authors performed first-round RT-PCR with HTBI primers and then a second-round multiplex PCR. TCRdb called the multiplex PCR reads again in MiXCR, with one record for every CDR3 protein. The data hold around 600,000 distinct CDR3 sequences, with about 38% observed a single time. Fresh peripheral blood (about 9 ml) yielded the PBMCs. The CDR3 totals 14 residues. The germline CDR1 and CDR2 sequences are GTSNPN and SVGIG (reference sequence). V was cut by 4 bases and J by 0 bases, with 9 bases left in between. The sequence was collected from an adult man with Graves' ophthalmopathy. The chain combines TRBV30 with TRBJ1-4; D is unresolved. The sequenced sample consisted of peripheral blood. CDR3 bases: TGTGCCTGGACTTTCGATGCAACTAATGAAAAACTGTTTTTT. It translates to CAWTFDATNEKLFF.